This T cell receptor beta chain was obtained from a study of cytomegalovirus exposure and HLA in healthy donors. Whole-study context: Genetic ancestry analysis placed around 76% of the 398 donors that were genotyped in the Caucasian-associated cluster. Points from the study as a whole: Reportedly, HLA-A and HLA-B alleles of most subjects were accurately predicted from TCR beta. A link between a missense DCLRE1C variant and TCR beta V- and J-gene trimming emerged from a later analysis. With DRB1 most and HLA-C fewest, TCR association rates differed between HLA loci in a later analysis.

The PCR had 60 Vbeta and 13 Jbeta primers. The data were produced by immunoSEQ multiplex PCR, yet TCRdb's version contains in-frame clones alone and is incomplete. The data show around 120,000 clones, more than 70% seen once. A note on this clone: The antigen is not known.

Trimming removed 1 base at V and 2 bases at J, with 17 bases between. The germline gives CDR1 SEHNR, CDR2 FQNEAQ (reference sequence). The CDR3 consists of 17 residues. The TCR originated in a man in his fifties or sixties in good health and CMV-seronegative. The chain links TRBV7-9 to TRBJ1-2, with no clear D. Sequenced sample: PBMCs. The CDR3 DNA reads as TGTGCCAGCAGCTTAGTCGTTGGCAGTCAACCAAACTATGGCTACACCTTC. Translating gives CASSLVVGSQPNYGYTF.